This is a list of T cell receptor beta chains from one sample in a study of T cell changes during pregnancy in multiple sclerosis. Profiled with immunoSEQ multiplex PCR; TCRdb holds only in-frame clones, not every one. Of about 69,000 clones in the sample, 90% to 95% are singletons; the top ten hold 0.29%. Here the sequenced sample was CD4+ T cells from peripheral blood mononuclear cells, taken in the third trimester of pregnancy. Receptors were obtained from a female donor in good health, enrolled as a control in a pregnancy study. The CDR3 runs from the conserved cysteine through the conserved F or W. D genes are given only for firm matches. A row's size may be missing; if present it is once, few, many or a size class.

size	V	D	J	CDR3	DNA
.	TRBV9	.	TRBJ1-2	CASSVDGPPPDGYTF	TGTGCCAGCAGCGTAGATGGGCCGCCGCCCGACGGCTACACCTTC
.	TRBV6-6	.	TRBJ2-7	CASSYSGKGGYEQYF	TGTGCCAGCAGTTACTCAGGTAAAGGGGGCTACGAGCAGTACTTC
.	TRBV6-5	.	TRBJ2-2	CASSYSVRQNTGELFF	TGTGCCAGCAGTTACTCAGTGAGACAGAACACCGGGGAGCTGTTTTTT
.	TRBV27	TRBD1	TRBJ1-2	CASSFRGQGGYGYTF	TGTGCCAGCAGTTTCAGGGGACAGGGAGGTTATGGCTACACCTTC
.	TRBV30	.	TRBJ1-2	CAWSVQKDNGYTF	TGTGCCTGGAGTGTACAGAAGGACAATGGCTACACCTTC
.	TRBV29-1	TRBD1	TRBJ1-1	CSVVGYDRGNTEAFF	TGCAGCGTTGTCGGTTACGACAGGGGGAACACTGAAGCTTTCTTT
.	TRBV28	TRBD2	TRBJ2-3	CASGGLAGGSDTQYF	TGTGCCAGCGGGGGACTAGCGGGGGGATCAGATACGCAGTATTTT
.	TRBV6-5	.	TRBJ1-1	CASTLSGGNTEAFF	TGTGCCAGCACTCTAAGCGGGGGGAACACTGAAGCTTTCTTT
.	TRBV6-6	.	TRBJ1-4	CASSYATSGEKLFF	TGTGCCAGCAGTTACGCGACGAGCGGGGAAAAACTGTTTTTT
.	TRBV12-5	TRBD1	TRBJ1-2	CASGLGGQGKYGYTF	TGTGCTAGTGGTTTGGGGGGACAGGGGAAGTATGGCTACACCTTC
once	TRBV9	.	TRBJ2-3	CASSVVAGTTDTQYF	TGTGCCAGCAGCGTAGTGGCGGGGACCACAGATACGCAGTATTTT
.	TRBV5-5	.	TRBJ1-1	CASSLIARGGTEAFF	TGTGCCAGCAGCCTAATCGCAAGGGGAGGAACTGAAGCTTTCTTT
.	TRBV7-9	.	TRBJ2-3	CASSLGSGYASDTQYF	TGTGCCAGCAGCTTAGGATCCGGGTACGCATCAGATACGCAGTATTTT
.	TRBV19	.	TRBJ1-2	CASKDSANSNYGYTF	TGTGCCAGTAAGGACAGCGCGAATTCTAACTATGGCTACACCTTC
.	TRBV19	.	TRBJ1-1	CASSSYPGAEAFF	TGTGCCAGTAGTTCTTACCCGGGGGCTGAAGCTTTCTTT
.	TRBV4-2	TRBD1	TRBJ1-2	CASSHIQGAGGYTF	TGTGCCAGCAGCCATATACAGGGGGCGGGCGGCTACACCTTC
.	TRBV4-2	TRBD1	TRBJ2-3	CASSQGGTASTDTQYF	TGTGCCAGCAGCCAAGGTGGGACAGCAAGCACAGATACGCAGTATTTT
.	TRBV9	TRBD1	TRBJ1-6	CASSHNPGQDSPLHF	TGTGCCAGCAGCCATAATCCGGGACAGGATTCACCCCTCCACTTT
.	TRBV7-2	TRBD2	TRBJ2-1	CASSLAISGGAYNEQFF	TGTGCCAGCAGCTTAGCTATTAGCGGGGGGGCCTACAATGAGCAGTTCTTC
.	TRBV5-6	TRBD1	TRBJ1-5	CASSLAQGVSNQPQHF	TGTGCCAGCAGCTTGGCTCAGGGGGTAAGCAATCAGCCCCAGCATTTT
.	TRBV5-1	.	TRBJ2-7	CASSLGGRGSDEQYF	TGCGCCAGCAGCTTGGGAGGACGGGGTAGCGACGAGCAGTACTTC
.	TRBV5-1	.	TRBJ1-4	CASRNSGGTNEKLFF	TGCGCCAGCAGAAATTCCGGGGGGACTAATGAAAAACTGTTTTTT
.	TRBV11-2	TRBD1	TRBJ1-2	CASSARQGTTNYGYTF	TGTGCCAGCAGCGCCCGACAGGGAACGACTAACTATGGCTACACCTTC
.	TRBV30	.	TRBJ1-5	CAWSAGGNQPQHF	TGTGCCTGGAGTGCGGGGGGCAATCAGCCCCAGCATTTT
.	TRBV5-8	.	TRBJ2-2	CASSFTGSLFTGELFF	TGTGCCAGCAGCTTTACAGGGAGTTTGTTCACCGGGGAGCTGTTTTTT
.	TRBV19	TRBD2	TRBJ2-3	CASGGTSESTQYF	TGTGCCAGTGGAGGGACTAGTGAGAGTACGCAGTATTTT
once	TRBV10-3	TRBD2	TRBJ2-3	CAISALIAGGTDTQYF	TGTGCCATCAGTGCCCTAATAGCGGGGGGGACAGATACGCAGTATTTT
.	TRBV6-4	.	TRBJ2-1	CASSVRLSYNEQFF	TGTGCCAGCAGTGTGCGCCTGAGCTACAATGAGCAGTTCTTC
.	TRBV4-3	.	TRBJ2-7	CASSQGQYHEQYF	TGCGCCAGCAGCCAAGGACAGTACCACGAGCAGTACTTC
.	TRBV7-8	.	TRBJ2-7	CASSLARQTYEQYF	TGTGCCAGCAGCTTAGCGCGGCAGACCTACGAGCAGTACTTC
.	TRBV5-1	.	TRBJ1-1	CASSGLGASNTEAFF	TGCGCCAGCAGTGGATTGGGGGCATCGAACACTGAAGCTTTCTTT
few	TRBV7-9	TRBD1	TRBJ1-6	CASSPGQGNSPLHF	TGTGCCAGCAGCCCGGGACAGGGGAATTCACCCCTCCACTTT
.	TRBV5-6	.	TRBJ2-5	CASSTGVAETQYF	TGTGCCAGCAGTACGGGAGTAGCGGAGACCCAGTACTTC
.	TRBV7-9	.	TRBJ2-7	CASSLVTQLVPYEQYF	TGTGCCAGCAGCTTAGTTACACAACTAGTACCCTACGAGCAGTACTTC
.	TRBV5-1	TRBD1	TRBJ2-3	CASSLGQGLTTDTQYF	TGCGCCAGCAGCTTGGGACAGGGCTTAACGACAGATACGCAGTATTTT
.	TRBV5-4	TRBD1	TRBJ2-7	CASSQDRWAYEQYF	TGTGCCAGCAGCCAGGACAGGTGGGCCTACGAGCAGTACTTC